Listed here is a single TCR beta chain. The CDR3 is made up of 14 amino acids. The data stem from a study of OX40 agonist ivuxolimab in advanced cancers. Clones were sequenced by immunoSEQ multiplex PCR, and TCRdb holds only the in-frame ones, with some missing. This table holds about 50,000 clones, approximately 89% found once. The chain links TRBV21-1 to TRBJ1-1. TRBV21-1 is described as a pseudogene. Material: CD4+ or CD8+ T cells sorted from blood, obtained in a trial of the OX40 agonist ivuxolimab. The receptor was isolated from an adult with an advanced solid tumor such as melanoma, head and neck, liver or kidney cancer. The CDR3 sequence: CASSKQGGCTEAFF. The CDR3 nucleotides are TGTGCCAGCAGCAAACAGGGAGGGTGCACTGAAGCTTTCTTT.